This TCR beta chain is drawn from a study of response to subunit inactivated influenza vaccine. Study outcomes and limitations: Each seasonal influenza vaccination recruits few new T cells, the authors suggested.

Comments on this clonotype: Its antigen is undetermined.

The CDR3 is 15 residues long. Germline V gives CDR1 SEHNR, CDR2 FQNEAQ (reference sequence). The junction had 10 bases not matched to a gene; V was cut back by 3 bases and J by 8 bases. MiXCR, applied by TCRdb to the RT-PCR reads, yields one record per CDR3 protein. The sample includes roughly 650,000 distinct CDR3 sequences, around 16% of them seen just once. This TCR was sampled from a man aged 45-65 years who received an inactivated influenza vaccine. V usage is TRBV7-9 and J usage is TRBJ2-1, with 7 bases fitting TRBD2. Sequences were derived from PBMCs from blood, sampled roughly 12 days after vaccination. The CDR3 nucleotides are TGTGCCAGCAGCTTCATGGGGAGGGATTCGGATGAGCAGTTCTTC. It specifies CASSFMGRDSDEQFF. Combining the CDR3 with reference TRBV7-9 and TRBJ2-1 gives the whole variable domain DTGVSQNPRHKITKRGQNVTFRCDPISEHNRLYWYRQTLGQGPEFLTYFQNEAQLEKSRLLSDRFSAERPKGSFSTLEIQRTEQGDSAMYLCASSFMGRDSDEQFFGPGTRLTVL.